This T cell receptor beta chain came from a study of Ad26.COV2.S vaccination and SARS-CoV-2 variants. Study-wide background: Once or twice, 56 days apart, Ad26.COV2.S was delivered intramuscularly. Study conclusions and caveats: For non-spike TCRs, breadth in vaccine recipients resembled that in placebo recipients.

The treatment denotes: some 19 received Ad26.COV2.S at low or high dose, single or two shots; about 5 received placebo; per-sample allocation not given. Sampling happened 63 days after the first vaccine or placebo injection. This adult donor, from Boston, was 18-55 years old. Assay used: immunoSEQ multiplex PCR; TCRdb lists only in-frame clones, some missing. The table shows a few hundred thousand clones, with roughly 88% occurring only once. Trimming removed 1 base from V and 0 bases from J, with 9 bases in between. The V gene's germline CDR1 is SSHAT and CDR2 FNYEAQ (reference sequence). There are 15 residues in the CDR3. This clone was observed a single time. Its antigen is still unknown.

The sequenced sample was peripheral blood, obtained in a trial of Ad26.COV2.S vaccine versus placebo. V is TRBV7-7 and J is TRBJ1-2; D unresolved. The receptor comes from a person between 18 and 65 years old who received the Ad26.COV2.S COVID-19 vaccine or a placebo. The CDR3 is CASSLGRRANYGYTF. CDR3 sequence (DNA): TGTGCCAGCAGCTTAGGTAGACGAGCTAACTATGGCTACACCTTC. The full variable domain, rest sourced from reference TRBV7-7 and TRBJ1-2, is GAGVSQSPRYKVTKRGQDVTLRCDPISSHATLYWYQQALGQGPEFLTYFNYEAQPDKSGLPSDRFSAERPEGSISTLTIQRTEQRDSAMYRCASSLGRRANYGYTFGSGTRLTVV.